The 16 T cell receptor beta chains given below trace back to one sample, sequenced in a study of blood T cell repertoires in COVID-19. The assay was immunoSEQ multiplex PCR, and TCRdb's table has in-frame clones only and misses some. The profile covers approximately 230,000 clones, with more than 60% appearing a single time and roughly 4.2% taken by the ten largest. The sample comprised peripheral blood. All receptors derive from a woman in her forties with active or convalescent COVID-19.

The chain is built from TRBV30 and TRBJ1-2; D may be TRBD1 (6 bases). The CDR3 is 14 residues long. Germline V CDR1 and CDR2: GTSNPN, SVGIG (reference sequence). V was clipped by 4 bases and J by 4 bases, with 16 bases between them. CDR3 region: CAWKGQNPFYGYTF. DNA of the CDR3: TGTGCCTGGAAAGGACAGAATCCCTTCTATGGCTACACCTTC.

The chain links TRBV7-9 to TRBJ1-1; perhaps TRBD1 as D (5 bases). The V gene's germline CDR1 is SEHNR and CDR2 FQNEAQ (reference sequence). Trimming stripped 3 bases from V and 4 bases from J, with 12 bases between. CDR3 size: 14 residues. The CDR3 DNA is TGTGCCAGCAGCTTTTCACAGGCGCGCACTGAAGCTTTCTTT. Translated, it gives CASSFSQARTEAFF.

This sequence joins TRBV7-9 and TRBJ1-2; 9 positions agree with TRBD1. The V gene end was trimmed by 6 bases and the J gene end by 6 bases; junction bases not matched to a gene: 5. The CDR3 is 13 amino acids. Germline assignment: CDR1 SEHNR and CDR2 FQNEAQ (reference sequence). CDR3 in DNA: TGTGCCAGCAGACAGGGACAGGGCCATGGCTACACCTTC. Residues: CASRQGQGHGYTF.

The gene calls are TRBV2 and TRBJ2-1; D uncertain. This CDR3 region has 13 residues. CDR1 and CDR2 (germline): SNHLY, FYNNEI. V lost 8 bases and J lost 4, with 12 bases in between. Here the CDR3 DNA reads TGTGCCAGCGAGCGCGCTCAGTACAATGAGCAGTTCTTC. Translating gives CASERAQYNEQFF.

The chain links TRBV14 to TRBJ2-7, with D possibly TRBD2 on 6 matching bases. Per germline, CDR1 SGHDN and CDR2 FVKESK. The V gene lost 3 bases and the J gene lost 5 bases, with 11 bases spanning the gap. CDR3 length: 13 residues. CDR3 DNA: TGTGCCAGCAGCCAGCGGAGGGGTCACGAGCAGTACGTC. Its translation: CASSQRRGHEQYV.

The genes are TRBV5-6 and TRBJ2-7; 9 nucleotides agree with TRBD1. After removal of 4 bases from V and 2 bases from J, the junction contained 7 bases not matched to a gene. Germline CDR1 reads SGHDT; CDR2 reads YYEEEE. The CDR3 extends over 15 amino acids. In DNA form, the CDR3 reads TGTGCCAGCAGCCCCCGGGACAGGGAGACCTACGAGCAGTACTTC. This codes for CASSPRDRETYEQYF.

This chain connects TRBV28 to TRBJ1-1; D is uncertain. Germline CDR1 reads MDHEN; CDR2 reads SYDVKM. Trimming left V 3 bases short and J 4 bases short, with 9 bases between. The CDR3 contains 13 residues. The CDR3 coding sequence is TGTGCCAGCAGTTTGGAGGCGAGCACTGAAGCTTTCTTT. Encoded protein: CASSLEASTEAFF.

This chain's CDR3 is CASSLGLAADTQYF. In DNA, the CDR3 is TGTGCCAGCAGCTTGGGACTAGCAGCAGATACGCAGTATTTT. This sequence joins TRBV7-3 and TRBJ2-3; 9 bases are a match to TRBD2. CDR1 and CDR2 from the germline V gene are SGHTA and FQGTGA. With V trimmed by 3 bases and J by 4 bases, 2 bases remained unmatched. This CDR3 is 14 amino acids long. Full variable domain (remainder filled in from reference TRBV7-3 and TRBJ2-3): GAGVSQTPSNKVTEKGKYVELRCDPISGHTALYWYRQSLGQGPEFLIYFQGTGAADDSGLPNDRFFAVRPEGSVSTLKIQRTERGDSAVYLCASSLGLAADTQYFGPGTRLTVL.

The gene calls are TRBV15 and TRBJ1-2; D gene unclear. The CDR3 is made up of 14 amino acids. V lost 0 bases to trimming and J lost 8 bases, with 13 bases between them. CDR1 LNHNV and CDR2 YYDKDF come from the germline V gene (reference sequence). Written as DNA, the CDR3 is TGTGCCACCAGCAGAGATATCCCGCTGCAGGGCTACACCTTC. Translated, it gives CATSRDIPLQGYTF.

CDR3 coding DNA: TGCGCCAGCAGCCAAAGGGACAGGGGATCACCCCTCCACTTT. Protein product: CASSQRDRGSPLHF. The chain is built from TRBV4-1 and TRBJ1-6; 10 bases map to TRBD1. The CDR3 runs 14 residues. The germline gives CDR1 MGHRA, CDR2 YSYEKL. Trimming at V came to 2 bases and at J to 10 bases, leaving 2 bases not matched to a gene.

This clone occurred a few times. This rearrangement joins TRBV6-5 to TRBJ2-2, with 9 bases lining up with TRBD1. Germline-derived CDR1 and CDR2 are MNHEY and SVGAGI. V was pared by 6 bases and J by 5 bases, with 4 bases of the junction left unmatched. The CDR3 consists of 14 residues. CDR3 bases: TGTGCCAGCAGACAAGGGACAGGGACCGGGGAGCTGTTTTTT. It is translated as CASRQGTGTGELFF.

This clone appeared once. The gene calls are TRBV24-1 and TRBJ1-1; 7 bases are shared with TRBD1. Germline CDR1 is KGHDR and CDR2 is SFDVKD. CDR3 length: 13 residues. The ends lost 5 bases at V and 5 bases at J; junction bases unmatched: 4. The CDR3 loop reads CATSGAGGTEAFF. CDR3 sequence (DNA): TGTGCCACCAGTGGGGCAGGGGGGACTGAAGCTTTCTTT.

This clone was picked up one time. The rearrangement uses TRBV24-1 and TRBJ2-1; 9 bases are a match to TRBD2. The germline V gene encodes CDR1 KGHDR and CDR2 SFDVKD. Germline trimming cut 7 bases from V and 6 bases from J; bases unmatched to any gene: 3. This CDR3 spans 13 amino acids. The CDR3 reads CATRAGGPNEQFF. DNA for the CDR3: TGTGCCACCAGGGCGGGGGGGCCCAATGAGCAGTTCTTC.

This clone appeared many times. The rearrangement joins TRBV10-1 to TRBJ1-4; possible D gene TRBD1, 6 bases. V was clipped by 10 bases and J by 3 bases, with 12 bases between them. This CDR3 region has 13 residues. The germline CDR1 and CDR2 sequences are WNHNN and SYGVQD (reference sequence). The CDR3 here is CAMQGIANEKLFF. As DNA, the CDR3 is TGCGCCATGCAGGGGATTGCTAATGAAAAACTGTTTTTT.

This chain joins TRBV7-9 and TRBJ2-3; TRBD2 matches 8 bases. This CDR3 contains 14 residues. Germline CDR1 SEHNR, CDR2 FQNEAQ (reference sequence). The V segment lost 0 bases and the J segment 5 bases; nucleotides outside the gene matches: 1. The CDR3 sequence: CASSLAAGEDTQYF. The CDR3 region has the DNA TGTGCCAGCAGCTTAGCAGCGGGGGAAGATACGCAGTATTTT.

With regard to this clone: Within the sample, other DNA sequences also encode this same CDR3. The chain combines TRBV5-1 with TRBJ2-3, with a possible D match to TRBD1 (6 bases). Trimming shortened V by 4 bases and J by 6 bases, and 9 bases separated the two germline ends. Germline V gene sequence: CDR1 SGHRS, CDR2 YFSETQ. The CDR3 covers 12 residues. CDR3: CASSPQGDTQYF. In nucleotides, the CDR3 is TGCGCCAGCAGCCCTCAGGGGGATACGCAGTATTTT.